This entry lists 18 T cell receptor beta chains sequenced from one sample in a study of blood T cell repertoires in COVID-19. Method: immunoSEQ multiplex PCR; TCRdb's copy keeps in-frame clones and lacks some. The sample shows about 150,000 clones, about 85% of them seen only once. The sequenced material came from peripheral blood. The receptor set was obtained from a man in his 60s with COVID-19, enrolled during active disease.

V is TRBV4-2 and J is TRBJ1-1; D remains unclear. Germline values: CDR1 LGHNA, CDR2 YNFKEQ. V lost 0 bases and J lost 10, with 12 bases in between. The CDR3 sequence is 13 residues long. This CDR3 is CASSQDSGRGAFF. CDR3 coding DNA: TGTGCCAGCAGCCAAGATTCAGGACGGGGAGCTTTCTTT.

A single count supports this clone. The CDR3 sequence is CASINGGRTDTQYF. In DNA, the CDR3 is TGTGCCAGCATTAACGGGGGGCGCACAGATACGCAGTATTTT. This chain connects TRBV6-6 to TRBJ2-3, with D possibly being TRBD2 (7 bases). The CDR3 has 14 amino acids. Germline V lookup: CDR1 MNHNY, CDR2 SVGAGI (reference sequence). The V end lost 7 bases, the J end lost 1 base, and 12 bases lay between the germline ends.

The rearrangement uses TRBV24-1 and TRBJ1-4; 7 positions agree with TRBD1. After removal of 3 bases from V and 7 bases from J, the junction contained 10 bases not matched to a gene. CDR1 KGHDR and CDR2 SFDVKD come from the germline V gene. The CDR3 spans 16 residues. CDR3 bases: TGTGCCACCAGTGATAGCAACAGGGGACGGGGTGAAAAACTGTTTTTT. Translating gives CATSDSNRGRGEKLFF.

This clone was seen only a few times. The rearrangement links TRBV9 to TRBJ2-1, with TRBD2 identical over 8 bases. This CDR3 region has 15 residues. CDR1 SGDLS and CDR2 YYNGEE come from the germline V gene. V lost 2 bases, J lost 6 bases, and 7 bases stayed unmatched. The CDR3 nucleotides read TGTGCCAGCAGCGTCCAAAGACTAGCGTCCAATGAGCAGTTCTTC. It is translated as CASSVQRLASNEQFF.

This clone was seen only a few times. This chain connects TRBV7-3 to TRBJ1-1; a possible D gene is TRBD1 (5 bases). V dropped 4 bases and J dropped 8 bases, with 17 bases sitting between them. Germline CDR1 SGHTA, CDR2 FQGTGA. The CDR3 runs 14 residues. CDR3 in DNA: TGTGCCAGCAGCTCATACCCCGACAGCCGGGAAGCTTTCTTT. Its protein is CASSSYPDSREAFF.

The V call is TRBV5-1, the J call TRBJ2-3; D is uncertain. Germline V gene lookup returns CDR1 SGHRS and CDR2 YFSETQ. CDR3 length equals 16 residues. Between the trimmed V and J ends, which lost 0 bases and 0 bases, there was a span of 11 bases. For the CDR3, the DNA is TGCGCCAGCAGCTTGGGTTTTGCAACTAGCACAGATACGCAGTATTTT. Encoded protein: CASSLGFATSTDTQYF.

This clone was counted once. The CDR3 region is CASSPGILDRGTTNEKLFF. The CDR3 DNA follows: TGCGCCAGCAGCCCAGGCATTCTGGACAGGGGAACAACTAATGAAAAACTGTTTTTT. The rearrangement links TRBV5-1 to TRBJ1-4; 9 positions agree with TRBD1. Trimming removed 4 bases from V and 0 bases from J; junction bases left unmatched: 13. CDR1 SGHRS and CDR2 YFSETQ come from the germline V gene. The CDR3 covers 19 residues. The entire variable domain, with the rest obtained from reference TRBV5-1 and TRBJ1-4, is as follows: KAGVTQTPRYLIKTRGQQVTLSCSPISGHRSVSWYQQTPGQGLQFLFEYFSETQRNKGNFPGRFSGRQFSNSRSEMNVSTLELGDSALYLCASSPGILDRGTTNEKLFFGSGTQLSVL.

The CDR3 is CASSIDRGPGYGYTF. CDR3 DNA sequence: TGTGCCAGCAGTATTGACAGGGGGCCCGGCTATGGCTACACCTTC. This chain connects TRBV6-5 to TRBJ1-2, with 10 bases that match TRBD1. The V segment lost 5 bases and the J segment 4 bases; nucleotides outside the gene matches: 7. The CDR3 length is 15 residues. From germline, CDR1 is MNHEY and CDR2 SVGAGI.

The chain links TRBV7-3 to TRBJ1-2; 7 bases line up with TRBD1. This CDR3 contains 13 residues. Germline-derived CDR1 and CDR2 are SGHTA and FQGTGA. Trimming at V came to 5 bases and at J to 8 bases, leaving 8 bases not matched to a gene. CDR3 loop: CASSERQGLGYTF. The CDR3 bases are TGTGCCAGCAGCGAAAGACAGGGCTTGGGCTACACCTTC.

This clone was picked up one time. J is TRBJ2-2 and V is TRBV7-2, with D possibly TRBD2 on 6 matching bases. The CDR3 is 15 amino acids. Trimming removed 1 base at V and 6 bases at J, with 12 bases between. CDR1 is SGHTA, CDR2 FQGNSA, per germline. The CDR3 coding sequence is TGTGCCAGCAGCTTAGATTCGGGAGTGTCCGGGGAGCTGTTTTTT. Amino acid sequence: CASSLDSGVSGELFF. The full variable domain, rest sourced from reference TRBV7-2 and TRBJ2-2, is GAGVSQSPSNKVTEKGKDVELRCDPISGHTALYWYRQSLGQGLEFLIYFQGNSAPDKSGLPSDRFSAERTGGSVSTLTIQRTQQEDSAVYLCASSLDSGVSGELFFGEGSRLTVL.

This chain uses TRBV29-1 with TRBJ1-5; maybe TRBD1 (5 bases). V was trimmed by 3 bases and J by 2 bases, leaving 11 bases between them. CDR1 and CDR2 (germline): SQVTM, ANQGSEA. The CDR3 runs to 14 residues. The CDR3 region has the DNA TGCAGCGTTGAGGTGGGGGGTGGCAATCAGCCCCAGCATTTT. It is translated as CSVEVGGGNQPQHF.

The chain couples TRBV7-2 to TRBJ1-4; 7 bases match TRBD1. Germline V gene lookup returns CDR1 SGHTA and CDR2 FQGNSA. V shed 4 bases and J 5 bases; nucleotides not matched to a gene: 7. The CDR3 runs to 15 residues. The DNA of the CDR3 is TGTGCCAGCAGCTCGCGTACAGGGGTAAATGAAAAACTGTTTTTT. Translation gives CASSSRTGVNEKLFF.

CDR3 in DNA: TGTGCCAGCAGCGACACTAGCGAGCAGTACTTC. Translating it yields CASSDTSEQYF. The gene calls are TRBV7-8 and TRBJ2-7; possibly TRBD2 for D (5 bases). This CDR3 spans 11 amino acids. With 5 bases removed from V and 6 bases from J, the gap between germline ends came to 8 bases. CDR1 is SGHVS and CDR2 is FQNEAQ in the germline V gene.

This clone was seen once. The chain joins TRBV18 to TRBJ2-7; 8 positions agree with TRBD2. Germline V gene lookup returns CDR1 KGHSH and CDR2 LQKENI. J gave up 0 bases and V 4 bases, and 2 bases lay outside the gene matches. This CDR3 is built from 14 residues. CDR3 region: CASSRSGSSYEQYF. CDR3 bases: TGTGCCAGCTCACGGAGCGGGAGCTCCTACGAGCAGTACTTC.

The rearrangement uses TRBV28 and TRBJ1-1; TRBD1 aligns across 8 bases. The J segment lost 5 bases and the V segment lost 7 bases, leaving 9 bases of the junction unmatched. There are 14 residues in the CDR3. CDR1 is MDHEN and CDR2 is SYDVKM in the germline V gene. CDR3 DNA sequence: TGTGCCAGCACCCTTGGGACAGGCAGGACTGAAGCTTTCTTT. Protein sequence: CASTLGTGRTEAFF. Supplemented by reference TRBV28 and TRBJ1-1, the full variable domain reads DVKVTQSSRYLVKRTGEKVFLECVQDMDHENMFWYRQDPGLGLRLIYFSYDVKMKEKGDIPEGYSVSREKKERFSLILESASTNQTSMYLCASTLGTGRTEAFFGQGTRLTVV.

This chain joins TRBV3-1 (or the pseudogene TRBV3-2) and TRBJ2-1; D is perhaps TRBD2 (6 bases). V was trimmed by 8 bases and J by 7 bases, leaving 21 bases between them. CDR3 size: 15 residues. From germline, CDR1 is LGHDT and CDR2 YNNKEL (reference sequence). This chain's CDR3 is CASEPRGVGLNEQFF. The CDR3 region has the DNA TGTGCCAGCGAGCCGCGCGGGGTCGGGTTGAATGAGCAGTTCTTC.

V is TRBV18 and J is TRBJ1-2; perhaps TRBD1 as D (5 bases). The CDR3 spans 15 residues. The ends were cut back, 3 bases at V and 7 bases at J, with 18 bases in the middle. Germline V gives CDR1 KGHSH, CDR2 LQKENI. CDR3 sequence reads: CASSPSGSLVPGYTF. CDR3 bases: TGTGCCAGCTCACCCTCAGGGTCGCTGGTCCCTGGCTACACCTTC.

The gene calls are TRBV7-9 and TRBJ1-1; D not certain. Germline V gene sequence: CDR1 SEHNR, CDR2 FQNEAQ (reference sequence). The CDR3 length is 15 residues. Trimming cost V 5 bases and J 5 bases, with 18 bases left between them. As DNA, the CDR3 is TGTGCCAGCAGCCCCTCGAGCGTGGCTCAAACTGAAGCTTTCTTT. This translates into CASSPSSVAQTEAFF.